These 26 T cell receptor beta chains originate from one sample sequenced in a study of T cell responses to AZD1222 COVID-19 vaccine. The assay was immunoSEQ multiplex PCR, and TCRdb's table has in-frame clones only and misses some. The repertoire holds around 160,000 clones, with roughly nine tenths as singletons. The sample here was peripheral blood, taken on day 0 of AZD1222 vaccination. These receptors all come from an adult in good health.

The chain links TRBV7-9 to TRBJ2-2; TRBD2 might be the D (5 bases). The germline V and J ends were trimmed by 9 bases and 2 bases, with 13 bases remaining between them. Germline lookup yields CDR1 SEHNR and CDR2 FQNEAQ (reference sequence). The CDR3 spans 14 residues. CDR3 in amino acids: CASSVDINTGELFF. In nucleotides, the CDR3 is TGTGCCAGTAGCGTAGACATCAACACCGGGGAGCTGTTTTTT.

This clone has a single count. The chain combines TRBV7-3 with TRBJ1-1; no reliable D call. The CDR3 is 13 amino acids. Germline V gene lookup returns CDR1 SGHTA and CDR2 FQGTGA. The V and J ends lost 4 bases and 4 bases respectively, with 10 bases between them. The CDR3, as DNA: TGTGCCAGCAGCTCTTCCCGGTCCACTGAAGCTTTCTTT. This sequence encodes CASSSSRSTEAFF.

J is TRBJ1-4 and V is TRBV5-4; D is possibly TRBD1 (5 bases). The CDR3 loop spans 14 amino acids. With 4 bases removed from V and 6 bases from J, the gap between germline ends came to 13 bases. Germline lookup yields CDR1 SGHNT and CDR2 YYREEE (reference sequence). CDR3: CASSPVGGDEKLFF. CDR3 DNA sequence: TGTGCCAGCAGCCCGGTTGGGGGTGATGAAAAACTGTTTTTT.

V and J are TRBV18 and TRBJ1-6, with TRBD1 identical over 8 bases. With V trimmed by 5 bases and J by 3 bases, 3 bases remained unmatched. Looked up from germline, CDR1 is KGHSH and CDR2 is LQKENI. The CDR3 contains 15 residues. In DNA form, the CDR3 reads TGTGCCAGCTCATCCGGACAGGGCTATAATTCACCCCTCCACTTT. As protein: CASSSGQGYNSPLHF.

The chain recombines TRBV9 with TRBJ1-1, with 7 bases identical to TRBD1. The V gene's germline CDR1 is SGDLS and CDR2 YYNGEE. V lost 4 bases to trimming and J lost 1 base; unmatched junction nucleotides: 7. The CDR3 has 15 amino acids. In DNA, the CDR3 is TGTGCCAGCAGCCCAGAGGGACAGCAGAACACTGAAGCTTTCTTT. As protein: CASSPEGQQNTEAFF.

CDR3 sequence (DNA): TGTGCCAGCGCAAAGGGGGGGAGAGGCTCCTACAATGAGCAGTTCTTC. This encodes CASAKGGRGSYNEQFF. The chain is built from TRBV27 and TRBJ2-1; TRBD2 might be the D (7 bases). Germline V CDR1 and CDR2: MNHEY, SMNVEV (reference sequence). The CDR3 consists of 16 residues. The V end lost 8 bases, the J end lost 0 bases, and 17 bases lay between the germline ends.

DNA of the CDR3: TGCGCCAGCAGCTTACTGCTCCTAAGCGGGAGCGAGCAGTACTTC. Its protein product is CASSLLLLSGSEQYF. The rearrangement links TRBV5-1 to TRBJ2-7, with 8 bases matching TRBD2. The CDR3 is made up of 15 amino acids. Germline assignment: CDR1 SGHRS and CDR2 YFSETQ. V shed 2 bases and J 6 bases; nucleotides not matched to a gene: 10.

The chain has TRBV5-1 and TRBJ1-2, with TRBD1 as a possible D gene (6 bases). Germline loops: CDR1 SGHRS, CDR2 YFSETQ. V shed 4 bases and J shed 0 bases, with 13 bases lying between them. The CDR3 is 15 residues long. This CDR3 reads CASSGLDRPNYGYTF. The CDR3 DNA is TGCGCCAGCAGCGGTCTGGACAGACCTAACTATGGCTACACCTTC.

The chain is built from TRBV2 and TRBJ1-5; D not resolved. CDR3 length: 16 residues. Germline assignment: CDR1 SNHLY and CDR2 FYNNEI. V shed 4 bases and J shed 2 bases, with 15 bases lying between them. CDR3 loop: CASSVGLSPGNQPQHF. The CDR3 DNA reads TGTGCCAGCAGTGTCGGACTCTCTCCGGGCAATCAGCCCCAGCATTTT.

V gene TRBV28 combines with J gene TRBJ2-1, with D perhaps matching TRBD2 (6 bases). Germline V CDR1 and CDR2: MDHEN, SYDVKM. Trimming removed 4 bases from V and 4 bases from J, with 11 bases in between. The CDR3 is 14 residues long. CDR3: CASSSPGEYNEQFF. The CDR3 region has the DNA TGTGCCAGCAGTTCCCCGGGAGAGTACAATGAGCAGTTCTTC.

The chain joins TRBV5-6 to TRBJ1-3, with D unclear. This CDR3 comprises 14 residues. Trimming took off 0 bases at V and 2 bases at J, with 6 bases between the two ends. Germline V gene data show CDR1 as SGHDT and CDR2 as YYEEEE. CDR3 in DNA: TGTGCCAGCAGCTTGGGACACGCTGGAAACACCATATATTTT. Amino acid sequence: CASSLGHAGNTIYF.

The CDR3: CAAVPLRGLRAFF. In DNA, the CDR3 is TGTGCCGCAGTTCCACTCAGGGGGCTAAGGGCTTTCTTT. This chain uses TRBV6-5 with TRBJ1-1; 8 positions agree with TRBD1. J was trimmed by 11 bases and V by 11 bases; bases with no gene match: 16. The CDR3 has 13 residues. Germline CDR1 reads MNHEY; CDR2 reads SVGAGI.

This chain links TRBV5-5 with TRBJ1-1; a possible D gene is TRBD1 (5 bases). V dropped 3 bases and J dropped 8 bases, with 14 bases sitting between them. This CDR3 is 13 amino acids long. Germline CDR1 SGHKS, CDR2 YYEKEE (reference sequence). CDR3 coding DNA: TGTGCCAGCAGCTCGGCACCGAGGACAGAAGCTTTCTTT. This gives the protein CASSSAPRTEAFF.

The chain carries TRBV28 and TRBJ1-1; possible D gene TRBD1, 6 bases. V was pared by 2 bases and J by 10 bases, with 14 bases between. Germline V lookup: CDR1 MDHEN, CDR2 SYDVKM. The CDR3 consists of 13 residues. The CDR3 reads CASSLRVKGGAFF. The DNA of the CDR3 is TGTGCCAGCAGTTTACGGGTCAAAGGGGGAGCTTTCTTT.

V and J are TRBV2 and TRBJ2-2, with D maybe TRBD2 (6 bases). CDR3 length equals 13 residues. From germline, CDR1 is SNHLY and CDR2 FYNNEI. V shed 3 bases and J shed 6 bases, with 8 bases lying between them. In DNA, the CDR3 is TGTGCCAGCAGTGATTGGGGGGCCGGGGAGCTGTTTTTT. It encodes CASSDWGAGELFF.

The genes are TRBV7-8 and TRBJ2-7; a possible D gene is TRBD2 (5 bases). Trimming took 5 bases from V and 2 from J, leaving 16 bases between them. Germline values: CDR1 SGHVS, CDR2 FQNEAQ. The CDR3 sequence is 15 residues long. DNA for the CDR3: TGTGCCAGCAGCCGGTTGAGGACTGGACCCTACGAGCAGTACTTC. Encoded protein: CASSRLRTGPYEQYF.

The chain has TRBV11-2 and TRBJ1-3, with no clear D. The CDR3 spans 19 residues. Germline CDR1 SGHAT, CDR2 FQNNGV. V dropped 3 bases and J dropped 0 bases, with 21 bases sitting between them. CDR3 coding DNA: TGTGCCAGCAGCTTGTTGCGGAATAAAGAGGTTCTCTCTGGAAACACCATATATTTT. Its protein product is CASSLLRNKEVLSGNTIYF.

The chain recombines TRBV7-2 with TRBJ2-2, with 7 positions matching TRBD1. The V gene end was trimmed by 6 bases and the J gene end by 7 bases; junction bases not matched to a gene: 8. CDR1 SGHTA and CDR2 FQGNSA come from the germline V gene. The CDR3 runs to 14 residues. The CDR3 coding sequence is TGTGCCAGCAGTGAACAGGGGTGGGGCGGGGAGCTGTTTTTT. Amino acid sequence: CASSEQGWGGELFF.

The V and J genes are TRBV7-9 and TRBJ1-3, with D maybe TRBD1 (5 bases). The germline gives CDR1 SEHNR, CDR2 FQNEAQ (reference sequence). The CDR3 runs to 16 residues. Trimming cost V 5 bases and J 2 bases, with 16 bases left between them. The CDR3 coding sequence is TGTGCCAGCAGCCCCGCTCTAGGGGTGGCTGGAAACACCATATATTTT. The encoded protein is CASSPALGVAGNTIYF. Together with reference TRBV7-9 and TRBJ1-3, the CDR3 gives the full variable domain: DTGVSQNPRHKITKRGQNVTFRCDPISEHNRLYWYRQTLGQGPEFLTYFQNEAQLEKSRLLSDRFSAERPKGSFSTLEIQRTEQGDSAMYLCASSPALGVAGNTIYFGEGSWLTVV.

This clone has a single count. This sequence joins TRBV5-6 and TRBJ1-3, with a weak D call TRBD1 (5 bases). V was cut by 5 bases and J by 3 bases, with 9 bases left in between. The CDR3 length is 13 residues. CDR1 is SGHDT, CDR2 YYEEEE, per germline. CDR3 coding DNA: TGTGCCAGCAGTCGGGGGGTTGGAAACACCATATATTTT. Its translation: CASSRGVGNTIYF. The full variable domain, with the rest looked up from reference TRBV5-6 and TRBJ1-3, is DAGVTQSPTHLIKTRGQQVTLRCSPKSGHDTVSWYQQALGQGPQFIFQYYEEEERQRGNFPDRFSGHQFPNYSSELNVNALLLGDSALYLCASSRGVGNTIYFGEGSWLTVV.

V and J are TRBV28 and TRBJ2-4; the D is unclear. V was clipped by 2 bases and J by 8 bases, with 10 bases between them. The CDR3 sequence is 13 residues long. The germline V gene encodes CDR1 MDHEN and CDR2 SYDVKM. CDR3 bases: TGTGCCAGCAGTTTAGAAGGGTTGGACATTCAGTACTTC. This encodes CASSLEGLDIQYF. The full variable domain, rest sourced from reference TRBV28 and TRBJ2-4, is DVKVTQSSRYLVKRTGEKVFLECVQDMDHENMFWYRQDPGLGLRLIYFSYDVKMKEKGDIPEGYSVSREKKERFSLILESASTNQTSMYLCASSLEGLDIQYFGAGTRLSVL.

This clone has only one observation. This chain connects TRBV5-1 to TRBJ1-1; 11 bases are a match to TRBD1. Per germline, CDR1 SGHRS and CDR2 YFSETQ. The CDR3 covers 15 residues. V lost 6 bases to trimming and J lost 3 bases; unmatched junction nucleotides: 7. CDR3: CASTRTGGADTEAFF. The CDR3 DNA reads as TGCGCCAGCACCAGGACAGGGGGCGCAGACACTGAAGCTTTCTTT. The full variable domain, its missing parts supplied by reference TRBV5-1 and TRBJ1-1, is KAGVTQTPRYLIKTRGQQVTLSCSPISGHRSVSWYQQTPGQGLQFLFEYFSETQRNKGNFPGRFSGRQFSNSRSEMNVSTLELGDSALYLCASTRTGGADTEAFFGQGTRLTVV.

J is TRBJ2-2 and V is TRBV12-3 or TRBV12-4; the D is unclear. This CDR3 is built from 11 residues. V lost 6 bases and J 8 bases, leaving 7 bases between the germline ends. The CDR3 loop reads CASRLRGELFF. The DNA for the CDR3 is TGTGCCAGCAGACTAAGAGGGGAGCTGTTTTTT.

Here the CDR3 reads CASSLVAGVTGELFF. CDR3 coding DNA: TGCGCCAGCAGCTTGGTGGCAGGGGTCACCGGGGAGCTGTTTTTT. The chain employs TRBV5-1 and TRBJ2-2, with D perhaps matching TRBD1 (6 bases). Trimming pared 0 bases from V and 4 bases from J, leaving 10 bases between. This CDR3 comprises 15 residues. The germline V gene has CDR1 SGHRS and CDR2 YFSETQ.

The V gene is TRBV7-6, the J gene TRBJ1-4; the D gene is possibly TRBD1 (6 bases). V gave up 6 bases and J gave up 0 bases, with 11 bases separating them. The CDR3 runs 15 residues. Germline V gene data show CDR1 as SGHVS and CDR2 as FNYEAQ. CDR3 nucleotide sequence: TGTGCCAGCAGACCCACAGGGTCAACTAATGAAAAACTGTTTTTT. Encoded protein: CASRPTGSTNEKLFF.

The V and J genes are TRBV2 and TRBJ1-1; perhaps TRBD1 as D (6 bases). The V end was cut by 8 bases, the J end by 1 base, with 8 bases between. The V gene's germline CDR1 is SNHLY and CDR2 FYNNEI. CDR3 length: 12 amino acids. Written as DNA, the CDR3 is TGTGCCAGCCAGACAGGGAACACTGAAGCTTTCTTT. It is translated as CASQTGNTEAFF.